This T cell receptor beta chain was captured by sequencing in a study of T cell responses to AZD1222 COVID-19 vaccine. The table came from immunoSEQ multiplex PCR; TCRdb's copy has only in-frame clones and leaves some out. The repertoire holds about 89,000 clones, around nine tenths seen once, with more than 5% in the top ten. Points on this clone: Antigen: not known.

Second-dose intervals of approximately 4 or approximately 12 weeks were pooled. Findings of the study overall: Donors were chiefly white British, with a greater number of females, and clonal diversity was perhaps underestimated. Spike-specific TCR breadth and depth both grew after two AZD1222 doses.

This CDR3 has 14 residues. In germline, CDR1 is MDHEN, CDR2 SYDVKM. Trimming shortened V by 3 bases and J by 6 bases, and 13 bases separated the two germline ends. The sequence was obtained from an adult who received the AZD1222 COVID-19 vaccine. The chain links TRBV28 to TRBJ2-3; TRBD1 or TRBD2 may be the D gene (5 bases each). This specimen was peripheral blood, taken 28 days after the second AZD1222 dose. The CDR3 spells CASSFLSGTDTQYF. CDR3 in DNA: TGTGCCAGCAGTTTTCTGTCAGGGACGGATACGCAGTATTTT.